A single sample is the source of the 25 T cell receptor beta chains below, sequenced in a study of blood T cell repertoires in COVID-19. The repertoire was sequenced with immunoSEQ multiplex PCR; TCRdb's copy has only in-frame clones and lacks some. In the table there are 100,000 to 150,000 clones, around 63% of which are singletons. Sequencing was carried out using peripheral blood. The receptors here all came from a woman in her 70s with acute or convalescent COVID-19.

This clone was detected once. The V and J genes are TRBV5-4 and TRBJ2-3, with D uncertain. The CDR3 runs 12 residues. Germline V gives CDR1 SGHNT, CDR2 YYREEE (reference sequence). Trimming took off 0 bases at V and 10 bases at J, with 9 bases between the two ends. The CDR3 is CASSLGNLAQYF. As DNA, the CDR3 is TGTGCCAGCAGCTTGGGCAACTTAGCGCAGTATTTT.

This chain joins TRBV10-3 and TRBJ1-1; D is ambiguous. Germline values: CDR1 ENHRY, CDR2 SYGVKD. V lost 10 bases, J lost 1 base, and 7 bases lay in between. The CDR3 is made up of 11 amino acids. CDR3 protein: CATTGNTEAFF. The CDR3 bases are TGTGCCACGACGGGGAACACTGAAGCTTTCTTT.

This sequence joins TRBV19 and TRBJ2-3, with 14 bases matching TRBD2. CDR1 and CDR2 (germline): LNHDA, SQIVND (reference sequence). J was trimmed by 2 bases and V by 5 bases; bases with no gene match: 3. CDR3 size: 16 residues. CDR3 sequence reads: CASSWGLAGATDTQYF. The CDR3 region has the DNA TGTGCCAGTAGTTGGGGACTAGCGGGGGCCACAGATACGCAGTATTTT.

CDR3 protein: CASSPTSGSHNEQFF. CDR3 coding DNA: TGTGCCAGCAGCCCCACTAGCGGGAGCCACAATGAGCAGTTCTTC. V usage is TRBV6-5 and J usage is TRBJ2-1; 11 bases fit TRBD2. With V trimmed by 6 bases and J by 5 bases, 6 bases remained unmatched. CDR1 and CDR2 (germline): MNHEY, SVGAGI. The CDR3 spans 15 residues.

V gene TRBV3-1 (or the pseudogene TRBV3-2) combines with J gene TRBJ2-7; D is perhaps TRBD2 (7 bases). The V gene lost 5 bases and the J gene lost 0 bases, with 17 bases spanning the gap. The CDR3 consists of 16 residues. Looked up from germline, CDR1 is LGHDT and CDR2 is YNNKEL (reference sequence). CDR3 nucleotides: TGTGCCAGCAGCACGAAGGGAGGGGGGCGCTCCTACGAGCAGTACTTC. This gives the protein CASSTKGGGRSYEQYF.

A single count supports this clone. V is TRBV6-5 and J is TRBJ2-5; D is unresolved. The CDR3 covers 13 residues. V lost 2 bases, J lost 5 bases, and 9 bases lay in between. Germline loops: CDR1 MNHEY, CDR2 SVGAGI. The CDR3 sequence: CASSYDVRETQYF. The DNA of the CDR3 is TGTGCCAGCAGTTACGACGTGAGGGAGACCCAGTACTTC.

J is TRBJ2-5 and V is TRBV23-1; TRBD1 agrees at 8 bases. TRBV23-1 is noted as an ORF with a role that remains uncertain. CDR3 length: 15 amino acids. V shed 4 bases, J shed 4 bases, and the junction held 8 bases outside the gene matches. The CDR3 DNA reads as TGCGCCAGCAGTCCCCCTGGACAGGGAGGAGAGACCCAGTACTTC. It translates to CASSPPGQGGETQYF.

This chain uses TRBV7-8 with TRBJ1-1, with unresolved D. V was trimmed by 3 bases and J by 6 bases, leaving 20 bases between them. Germline CDR1 is SGHVS and CDR2 is FQNEAQ. This CDR3 comprises 16 residues. Here the CDR3 reads CASSFLTGVRVAEAFF. As DNA, the CDR3 is TGTGCCAGCAGCTTCCTGACGGGTGTGAGGGTGGCTGAAGCTTTCTTT. The variable domain in full, completed from reference TRBV7-8 and TRBJ1-1, reads GAGVSQSPRYKVAKRGQDVALRCDPISGHVSLFWYQQALGQGPEFLTYFQNEAQLDKSGLPSDRFFAERPEGSVSTLKIQRTQQEDSAVYLCASSFLTGVRVAEAFFGQGTRLTVV.

This clone showed up just a few times. This chain joins TRBV7-2 and TRBJ2-7; TRBD1 matches at 9 bases. Germline V gives CDR1 SGHTA, CDR2 FQGNSA. The CDR3 consists of 15 residues. J lost 4 bases, V lost 1 base, and 5 bases had no gene match. DNA of the CDR3: TGTGCCAGCAGCTTAGGACAGGGGGTTCTTTACGAGCAGTACTTC. Its protein is CASSLGQGVLYEQYF.

This clone was seen a single time. This chain connects TRBV2 to TRBJ2-7; D is undetermined. The germline V gene has CDR1 SNHLY and CDR2 FYNNEI. This CDR3 is 12 amino acids long. Trimming left V 4 bases short and J 3 bases short, with 7 bases between. Here the CDR3 DNA reads TGTGCCAGCAGTGTTACAGACTACGAGCAGTACTTC. As protein: CASSVTDYEQYF.

This clone was seen once. CDR3 DNA: TGTGCCAGCATCCGGCGGGACAGCAACACCGGGGAGCTGTTTTTT. This encodes CASIRRDSNTGELFF. This chain links TRBV28 with TRBJ2-2; possibly TRBD1 for D (7 bases). The CDR3 consists of 15 residues. Germline values: CDR1 MDHEN, CDR2 SYDVKM. Trimming cost V 7 bases and J 2 bases, with 14 bases left between them. Filled out from reference TRBV28 and TRBJ2-2, the complete variable domain reads DVKVTQSSRYLVKRTGEKVFLECVQDMDHENMFWYRQDPGLGLRLIYFSYDVKMKEKGDIPEGYSVSREKKERFSLILESASTNQTSMYLCASIRRDSNTGELFFGEGSRLTVL.

The rearrangement joins TRBV6-5 to TRBJ2-1; 12 nucleotides agree with TRBD2. The V gene's germline CDR1 is MNHEY and CDR2 SVGAGI. With 0 bases clipped from V and 11 bases from J, the junction kept 5 bases outside the gene matches. The CDR3 length is 15 residues. This CDR3 is CASSYSRLAGAQQFF. In DNA, the CDR3 is TGTGCCAGCAGTTACTCACGACTAGCGGGGGCCCAGCAGTTCTTC.

In its sample, this clone was seen once. The V gene is TRBV5-4, the J gene TRBJ1-2, with D maybe TRBD1 (5 bases). Trimming left V 2 bases short and J 6 bases short, with 11 bases between. Germline CDR1 reads SGHNT; CDR2 reads YYREEE (reference sequence). The CDR3 sequence is 13 residues long. CDR3 protein: CASSFPGINGYTF. The DNA of the CDR3 is TGTGCCAGCAGCTTCCCAGGGATCAATGGCTACACCTTC.

J is TRBJ1-5 and V is TRBV19; a possible D gene is TRBD1 (6 bases). Germline V CDR1 and CDR2: LNHDA, SQIVND (reference sequence). V dropped 3 bases and J dropped 2 bases, with 14 bases sitting between them. The CDR3 is made up of 16 amino acids. Written as DNA, the CDR3 is TGTGCCAGTAGTATGGCAGGGGAATTTGGCAATCAGCCCCAGCATTTT. This encodes CASSMAGEFGNQPQHF. Using reference TRBV19 and TRBJ1-5 for the parts outside the CDR3, the full variable domain is DGGITQSPKYLFRKEGQNVTLSCEQNLNHDAMYWYRQDPGQGLRLIYYSQIVNDFQKGDIAEGYSVSREKKESFPLTVTSAQKNPTAFYLCASSMAGEFGNQPQHFGDGTRLSIL.

The genes are TRBV12-3 or TRBV12-4 and TRBJ1-2, with D possibly being TRBD1 (5 bases). V was shortened by 5 bases and J by 11 bases, with 15 bases between the two germline ends. The CDR3 covers 12 residues. In DNA, the CDR3 is TGTGCCAGCAGTCTTTCAGGGTTAGGTTACACCTTC. This sequence encodes CASSLSGLGYTF.

The genes are TRBV9 and TRBJ1-3, with 7 bases lining up with TRBD1. The CDR3 has 15 residues. The junction had 5 bases not matched to a gene; V was cut back by 1 base and J by 4 bases. Germline values: CDR1 SGDLS, CDR2 YYNGEE. The CDR3 loop reads CASSVSTGAGNTIYF. The DNA of the CDR3 is TGTGCCAGCAGCGTAAGCACAGGGGCCGGAAACACCATATATTTT.

This chain links TRBV5-5 with TRBJ2-3; 9 bases match TRBD1. The CDR3 sequence is 14 residues long. The ends lost 0 bases at V and 7 bases at J; junction bases unmatched: 3. Germline CDR1 is SGHKS and CDR2 is YYEKEE (reference sequence). The DNA for the CDR3 is TGTGCCAGCAGCTTGGACAGGGGGCAAAATACGCAGTATTTT. It encodes CASSLDRGQNTQYF.

This clone was recorded only once. This chain connects TRBV7-6 to TRBJ2-7; TRBD2 agrees at 10 bases. J was trimmed by 1 base and V by 5 bases; bases with no gene match: 11. Germline CDR1 SGHVS, CDR2 FNYEAQ. The CDR3 is 17 amino acids. The CDR3 is CASSQPLAGVSSYEQYF. CDR3 bases: TGTGCCAGCAGCCAACCTCTAGCGGGAGTTTCGTCCTACGAGCAGTACTTC.

V usage is TRBV3-1 (or the pseudogene TRBV3-2) and J usage is TRBJ1-2; D is uncertain. Germline V lookup: CDR1 LGHDT, CDR2 YNNKEL (reference sequence). Trimming took off 4 bases at V and 7 bases at J, with 16 bases between the two ends. The CDR3 contains 14 residues. The DNA for the CDR3 is TGTGCCAGCAGCCTGGGCGTTACAAGCACTGGCTACACCTTC. This encodes CASSLGVTSTGYTF.

The gene calls are TRBV4-3 and TRBJ2-1; possibly TRBD2 for D (5 bases). The CDR3 extends over 16 amino acids. V was cut by 1 base and J by 4 bases, with 14 bases left in between. Germline V gene sequence: CDR1 LGHNA, CDR2 YSLEER. The CDR3 DNA sequence: TGCGCCAGCAGCCAAGCCGTGGCCTGGAGGTACAATGAGCAGTTCTTC. Translated: CASSQAVAWRYNEQFF.

As DNA, the CDR3 is TGTGCCAGCTCGCTTCTGGGACAGATCTCTGGAAACACCATATATTTT. It is translated as CASSLLGQISGNTIYF. V gene TRBV18 combines with J gene TRBJ1-3; 7 bases are shared with TRBD1. V dropped 6 bases and J dropped 0; count of bases not matched to a gene: 8. Looked up from germline, CDR1 is KGHSH and CDR2 is LQKENI. The CDR3 covers 16 residues.

This clone came up a few times. The chain joins TRBV12-3 or TRBV12-4 to TRBJ1-2; TRBD1 matches at 8 bases. The CDR3 spans 13 residues. Losses at the gene ends were 6 bases for V and 8 bases for J; bases not matched to a gene: 8. CDR3 sequence reads: CASSRQGARGYTF. CDR3 bases: TGTGCCAGCAGCCGCCAGGGGGCGCGGGGCTACACCTTC.

The V call is TRBV18, the J call TRBJ2-3; a weak D match, TRBD2 (5 bases). CDR1 and CDR2 (germline): KGHSH, LQKENI. The CDR3 contains 16 residues. The V end was cut by 0 bases, the J end by 0 bases, with 10 bases between. The CDR3 nucleotides are TGTGCCAGCTCACCACCATTGCGGACTAGCACAGATACGCAGTATTTT. Amino acids: CASSPPLRTSTDTQYF.

This clone has more than one count but fewer than ten. The rearrangement uses TRBV4-3 and TRBJ2-3, with D perhaps matching TRBD2 (5 bases). The germline CDR1 and CDR2 sequences are LGHNA and YSLEER. Trimming took off 0 bases at V and 6 bases at J, with 10 bases between the two ends. There are 14 residues in the CDR3. The CDR3 DNA sequence: TGCGCCAGCAGCCAAGAAGAGGGTGCGGATACGCAGTATTTT. Its translation is CASSQEEGADTQYF.

In DNA form, the CDR3 reads TGTGCCAGCAGCAGACGGCACAGGGAAGTGCCTGGGGCCAACGTCCTGACTTTC. It yields the protein CASSRRHREVPGANVLTF. The rearrangement uses TRBV7-2 and TRBJ2-6, with a tentative D call TRBD1 (6 bases). The CDR3 has 18 residues. The V end was cut by 5 bases, the J end by 2 bases, with 19 bases between. Germline CDR1 and CDR2: SGHTA and FQGNSA.